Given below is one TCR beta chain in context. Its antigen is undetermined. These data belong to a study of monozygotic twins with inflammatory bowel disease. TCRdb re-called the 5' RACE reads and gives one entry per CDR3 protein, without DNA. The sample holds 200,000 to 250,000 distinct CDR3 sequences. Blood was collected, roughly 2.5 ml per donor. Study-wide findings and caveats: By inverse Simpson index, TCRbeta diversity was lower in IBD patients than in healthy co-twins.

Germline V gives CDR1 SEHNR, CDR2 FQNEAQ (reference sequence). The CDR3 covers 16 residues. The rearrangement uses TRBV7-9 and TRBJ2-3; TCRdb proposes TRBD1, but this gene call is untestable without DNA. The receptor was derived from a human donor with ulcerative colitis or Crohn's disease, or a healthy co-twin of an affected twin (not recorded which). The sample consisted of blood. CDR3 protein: CASSPRDRTSTDTQYF. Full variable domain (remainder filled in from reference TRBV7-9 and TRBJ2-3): DTGVSQNPRHKITKRGQNVTFRCDPISEHNRLYWYRQTLGQGPEFLTYFQNEAQLEKSRLLSDRFSAERPKGSFSTLEIQRTEQGDSAMYLCASSPRDRTSTDTQYFGPGTRLTVL.